One and the same sample provided the 19 T cell receptor beta chains below, sequenced in a study of blood T cells in healthy people across ages. The authors ran a second PCR of about 7 to 12 cycles using a sample-barcoded 5' primer and a J-beta primer mix. A single record per CDR3 protein comes from TCRdb applying MiXCR to the 5' RACE reads. This sample has hundreds of thousands of distinct CDR3 sequences, with about 28% found just once. Sequencing used blood. The receptors here all came from a woman older than 75 in good health.

This clonotype was observed a handful of times. The V call is TRBV7-2, the J call TRBJ1-3; TRBD1 might be the D (5 bases). The germline V gene encodes CDR1 SGHTA and CDR2 FQGNSA. The CDR3 has 15 residues. V shed 1 base and J shed 2 bases, with 9 bases lying between them. The CDR3: CASSLDPGTGNTIYF. Here the CDR3 DNA reads TGTGCCAGCAGCTTAGATCCAGGGACTGGAAACACCATATATTTT.

The chain links TRBV12-3 or TRBV12-4 to TRBJ1-2, with D unclear. Trimming pared 5 bases from V and 8 bases from J, leaving 12 bases between. This CDR3 spans 12 amino acids. CDR3 sequence (DNA): TGTGCCAGCAGTCGATACATGGGAGGCTACACCTTC. Translation: CASSRYMGGYTF.

This clonotype was observed many times. V gene TRBV29-1 combines with J gene TRBJ1-1, with D maybe TRBD1 (6 bases). Trimming cost V 5 bases and J 4 bases, with 17 bases left between them. Germline V gene sequence: CDR1 SQVTM, CDR2 ANQGSEA. The CDR3 is 14 residues long. CDR3 amino acids: CSVLKGGDSTEAFF. CDR3 nucleotide sequence: TGCAGCGTTCTCAAAGGGGGTGATAGCACTGAAGCTTTCTTT.

Only a few counts were recorded for this clonotype. The genes are TRBV18 and TRBJ1-3; no definite D call. Trimming shortened V by 5 bases and J by 4 bases, and 15 bases separated the two germline ends. CDR1 and CDR2 from the germline V gene are KGHSH and LQKENI. This CDR3 is built from 15 residues. The CDR3 DNA reads TGTGCCAGCTCAGCACAAAGAAAACAGGGAAACACCATATATTTT. This sequence encodes CASSAQRKQGNTIYF.

This chain links TRBV3-1 with TRBJ1-5; D ambiguous. Germline V gives CDR1 LGHDT, CDR2 YNNKEL (reference sequence). The CDR3 contains 14 residues. The V and J ends lost 3 bases and 0 bases respectively, with 6 bases between them. The CDR3 coding sequence is TGTGCCAGCAGCCAGTACTATAGCAATCAGCCCCAGCATTTT. Translation gives CASSQYYSNQPQHF. The full variable domain, with the rest looked up from reference TRBV3-1 and TRBJ1-5, is DTAVSQTPKYLVTQMGNDKSIKCEQNLGHDTMYWYKQDSKKFLKIMFSYNNKELIINETVPNRFSPKSPDKAHLNLHINSLELGDSAVYFCASSQYYSNQPQHFGDGTRLSIL.

In this sample, this clonotype turned up many times. The chain couples TRBV29-1 to TRBJ2-5; 9 nucleotides match TRBD1. This CDR3 is 14 amino acids long. J gave up 5 bases and V 6 bases, and 10 bases lay outside the gene matches. The germline V gene encodes CDR1 SQVTM and CDR2 ANQGSEA. CDR3 residues: CSVRPGQGRETQYF. CDR3 in DNA: TGCAGCGTACGACCCGGACAGGGGCGGGAGACCCAGTACTTC.

This chain uses TRBV7-2 with TRBJ1-4, with 8 bases aligning to TRBD1. The trim removed 8 bases at V and 0 bases at J, leaving 2 bases unmatched. CDR1 and CDR2 from the germline V gene are SGHTA and FQGNSA. This CDR3 is built from 14 residues. The CDR3 loop reads CASGQGSTNEKLFF. CDR3 sequence (DNA): TGTGCCAGCGGACAGGGTTCAACTAATGAAAAACTGTTTTTT.

The chain links TRBV7-9 to TRBJ2-5, with TRBD2 identical over 8 bases. V dropped 5 bases and J dropped 5; count of bases not matched to a gene: 10. Germline V gene lookup returns CDR1 SEHNR and CDR2 FQNEAQ (reference sequence). The CDR3 contains 15 residues. CDR3 in DNA: TGTGCCAGCAGCGCCCCCCGCGGGGGGAGGGAGACCCAGTACTTC. Translated: CASSAPRGGRETQYF.

This clonotype showed up just a few times. V is TRBV18 and J is TRBJ2-4; D is tentatively TRBD1 or TRBD2 (5 bases each). V was shortened by 4 bases and J by 8 bases, with 18 bases between the two germline ends. Germline CDR1 KGHSH, CDR2 LQKENI. The CDR3 consists of 15 residues. CDR3 DNA: TGTGCCAGCTCACGACGGGGCCTGGTCGAGGACATTCAGTACTTC. Translated: CASSRRGLVEDIQYF.

This clonotype was detected ten times or more. The chain has TRBV20-1 and TRBJ1-5; D is uncertain. The V end was cut by 5 bases, the J end by 3 bases, with 14 bases between. Per germline, CDR1 DFQATT and CDR2 SNEGSKA (reference sequence). The CDR3 has 14 residues. CDR3 protein: CSARPGPPNQPQHF. CDR3 DNA sequence: TGCAGTGCTCGCCCCGGGCCGCCCAATCAGCCCCAGCATTTT.

This clonotype was seen many times. This chain joins TRBV7-2 and TRBJ1-2, with TRBD1 identical over 7 bases. CDR3 size: 18 residues. V lost 1 base, J lost 5 bases, and 16 bases stayed unmatched. Germline assignment: CDR1 SGHTA and CDR2 FQGNSA. CDR3 DNA: TGTGCCAGCAGCTTAGGGGGATCCCCGGGACAGAGACCATATGGCTACACCTTC. Its protein product is CASSLGGSPGQRPYGYTF.

There are many counts of this clonotype. Here the CDR3 reads CSAPQGKRDTQYF. Here the CDR3 DNA reads TGCAGTGCTCCGCAGGGTAAACGGGATACGCAGTATTTT. This sequence joins TRBV20-1 and TRBJ2-3; D is possibly TRBD1 (5 bases). This CDR3 spans 13 amino acids. The germline gives CDR1 DFQATT, CDR2 SNEGSKA (reference sequence). The V gene lost 5 bases and the J gene lost 6 bases, with 15 bases spanning the gap.

This clonotype has ten or more counts. V usage is TRBV12-3 or TRBV12-4 and J usage is TRBJ2-5; 7 bases fit TRBD1. This CDR3 spans 15 amino acids. Unmatched junction bases numbered 9, after V lost 3 bases and J lost 5 bases. The CDR3 nucleotides are TGTGCCAGCAGTTTTAGGTCAGGGGGATGGGAGACCCAGTACTTC. This translates into CASSFRSGGWETQYF.

This clonotype was found a few times. V usage is TRBV6-1 and J usage is TRBJ2-3, with D hard to call. The CDR3 totals 15 residues. Trimming removed 7 bases from V and 2 bases from J, with 16 bases in between. CDR1 is MNHNS, CDR2 SASEGT, per germline. The CDR3 coding sequence is TGTGCCAGCATCACGGCTAGTCGGCACACAGATACGCAGTATTTT. Translation: CASITASRHTDTQYF.

This clonotype was found many times. The J gene is TRBJ1-6, the V gene TRBV12-3 or TRBV12-4, with a tentative D call TRBD1 (6 bases). The CDR3 is made up of 14 amino acids. The V gene lost 4 bases and the J gene lost 7 bases, with 11 bases spanning the gap. The chain's CDR3 is CASSYRVSNSPLHF. As DNA, the CDR3 is TGTGCCAGCAGTTACAGGGTCTCCAATTCACCCCTCCACTTT.

In nucleotides, the CDR3 is TGTGCCACCAGTTGGTCAAGCGGGCGGGAGACCCAGTACTTC. This translates into CATSWSSGRETQYF. V gene TRBV24-1 combines with J gene TRBJ2-5, with D possibly TRBD2 on 6 matching bases. CDR1 is KGHDR, CDR2 SFDVKD, per germline. The V end lost 6 bases, the J end lost 5 bases, and 15 bases lay between the germline ends. The length of the CDR3 is 14 residues.

This clonotype was counted many times. The genes are TRBV5-7 and TRBJ2-1, with TRBD2 matching over 10 bases. TRBV5-7 is placed among ORFs of uncertain function. J gave up 6 bases and V 3 bases, and 3 bases lay outside the gene matches. The CDR3 sequence is 14 residues long. CDR3 sequence (DNA): TGTGCCAGCAGCTGTCTAGCGGGGGTCAATGAGCAGTTCTTC. As protein: CASSCLAGVNEQFF.

The chain links TRBV7-2 to TRBJ1-1; D is possibly TRBD1 (5 bases). Germline CDR1 and CDR2: SGHTA and FQGNSA. The germline V and J ends were trimmed by 0 bases and 0 bases, with 14 bases remaining between them. CDR3 length equals 17 residues. Here the CDR3 reads CASSLAYGGGMNTEAFF. For the CDR3, the DNA is TGTGCCAGCAGCTTAGCGTACGGGGGAGGGATGAACACTGAAGCTTTCTTT. The whole variable domain, remainder taken from reference TRBV7-2 and TRBJ1-1, is GAGVSQSPSNKVTEKGKDVELRCDPISGHTALYWYRQSLGQGLEFLIYFQGNSAPDKSGLPSDRFSAERTGGSVSTLTIQRTQQEDSAVYLCASSLAYGGGMNTEAFFGQGTRLTVV.

This clonotype was observed many times. This sequence joins TRBV12-3 or TRBV12-4 and TRBJ2-6; D is possibly TRBD1 (5 bases). This CDR3 has 16 residues. The V end was cut by 5 bases, the J end by 1 base, with 12 bases between. The chain's CDR3 is CASSGYRNSGANVLTF. The DNA of the CDR3 is TGTGCCAGCAGTGGGTACAGGAATTCTGGGGCCAACGTCCTGACTTTC.